This T cell receptor beta chain is drawn from a study of CD8 T cells in ankylosing spondylitis (dated by TCRdb to about 2017). Study-level background: To find TCR variants linked to disease, the study profiled T cell receptor beta repertoires in ankylosing spondylitis patients and healthy donors. Peripheral blood samples were taken, and synovial fluid was additionally collected from ankylosing spondylitis patients. The full study cohort comprised some 27 ankylosing spondylitis patients and some 110 healthy donors.

These reads were obtained on an Illumina HiSeq 2500. Quantitative 5'-RACE with molecular barcodes was used to prepare TCR beta libraries. The source study handled its data this way. A new computational method based on a probabilistic model of VDJ rearrangement was used to identify disease-linked TCR variants. TCRdb's own reprocessing of the public reads used fastp at Q25 and MiXCR and kept productive beta chains. Records with the same CDR3 protein are collapsed into one entry carrying the most frequent genes and DNA. In this record, the V and J calls reflect TCRdb's handling and not the investigators' own analysis. Here the sample has fewer than 450,000 distinct CDR3 sequences; 15% to 20% occur a single time. Of the sample, over 1% falls within the top ten clones. On the study overall, not on this receptor specifically: The disease-linked clones were reported to be significantly enriched in matched synovial fluid samples from ankylosing spondylitis patients. Blood from ankylosing spondylitis patients appeared to be characterized by a TCR beta motif made up of fewer than ten highly homologous amino acid variants. Some motif variants were previously reported in synovial fluid and blood of reactive arthritis patients, suggesting common disease-initiation mechanisms. In peripheral blood, the disease-linked clones were found at relatively low frequencies and had a CD8+ phenotype.

This clonotype came up many times. Its antigen is still unknown. No much larger clone is present one base from it, and per-base qualities are unavailable. The clonotype originates from a male donor with ankylosing spondylitis. Sequenced: blood, either unsorted or a sorted T cell fraction (not recorded which).

In nucleotide form, the sequence is TGCGCCAGCAGCTTGGGGGACACAGATACGCAGTATTTT. It codes for CASSLGDTDTQYF. The chain is encoded by TRBV5-1 joined to TRBJ2-3, with the D gene not clear enough to name. CDR1 and CDR2 were assigned from the germline V gene as SGHRS and YFSETQ. V and J are truncated by 0 bases and 2 bases respectively, leaving an intervening sequence of 4 bases. The CDR3 has 13 amino acids, counting the end cysteine and phenylalanine. Only the CDR3 DNA stays, 39 bases, in frame from base 1.